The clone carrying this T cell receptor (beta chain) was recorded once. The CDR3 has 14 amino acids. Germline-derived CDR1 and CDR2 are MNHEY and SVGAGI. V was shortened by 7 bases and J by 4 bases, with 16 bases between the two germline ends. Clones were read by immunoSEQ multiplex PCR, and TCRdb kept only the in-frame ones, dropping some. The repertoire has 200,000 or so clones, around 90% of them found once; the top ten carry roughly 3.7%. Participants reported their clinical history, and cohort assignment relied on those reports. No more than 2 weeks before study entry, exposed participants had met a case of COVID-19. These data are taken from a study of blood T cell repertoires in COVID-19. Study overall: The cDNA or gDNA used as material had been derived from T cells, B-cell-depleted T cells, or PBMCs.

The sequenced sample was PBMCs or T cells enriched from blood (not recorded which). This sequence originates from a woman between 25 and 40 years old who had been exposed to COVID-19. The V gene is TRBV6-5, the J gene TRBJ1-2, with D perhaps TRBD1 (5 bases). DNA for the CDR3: TGTGCCAGCACCCTCGACGGGGGGACCTATGGCTACACCTTC. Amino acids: CASTLDGGTYGYTF.